This T cell receptor beta chain was obtained from a study of T cells in Graves' hyperthyroidism and ophthalmopathy. J gave up 4 bases and V 7 bases, and 23 bases lay outside the gene matches. This CDR3 has 21 residues. Per germline, CDR1 LGHNT and CDR2 FRNRAP. RNA transcripts gave rise to amplified TCR beta CDR3 regions. An initial round of RT-PCR targeting the TCR CDR3 relied on the HTBI primer set. Each CDR3 protein gets one entry after TCRdb re-called the multiplex PCR reads with MiXCR. The sample shows about 420,000 distinct CDR3 sequences, approximately 14% of them seen only once. This clonotype appeared a few times. The target antigen is unknown. Study observations and caveats: Ophthalmopathy and stable hyperthyroidism were told apart by a 13 V-J model.

The clonotype originates from a woman aged 18-29 years with Graves' hyperthyroidism. The rearrangement uses TRBV12-5 and TRBJ2-3, with 13 bases fitting TRBD2. Specimen: blood. Here the CDR3 reads CASAASPFEITSGRAADTQYF. The CDR3 DNA sequence: TGTGCTAGTGCAGCCTCTCCATTTGAAATTACTAGCGGGAGGGCCGCAGATACGCAGTATTTT.